This T cell receptor beta chain was obtained from a study of T cells in Graves' hyperthyroidism and ophthalmopathy. Study-wide background: Peripheral blood was collected at initial diagnosis, before any treatment.

The sample holds many counts of this clonotype. Its antigen is undetermined. Amplification of TCR beta CDR3 regions was performed using RNA transcripts as template. The HTBI primer set was used in a first-round RT-PCR of the TCR CDR3. Each CDR3 protein gets one entry after TCRdb re-called the multiplex PCR reads with MiXCR. Counted here are around 200,000 distinct CDR3 sequences, 15% to 20% occurring once; the ten biggest clones make up about 48%. Study-level findings and limits: Ophthalmopathy was told apart from stable hyperthyroidism by a 13 V-J model. In the blood, most expanded thyroid clonotypes above 0.001 appeared as well.

Each patient was aged 18 to 65 and had newly diagnosed hyperthyroidism of under 2 months' duration. The receptor's source is a man in his forties with Graves' hyperthyroidism. Input material: blood.

CDR3 region: CAWSAGTGGQPQHF. CDR3 nucleotides: TGTGCCTGGAGTGCTGGGACAGGGGGTCAGCCCCAGCATTTT. The chain couples TRBV30 to TRBJ1-5, with TRBD1 identical over 11 bases. The ends lost 1 base at V and 6 bases at J; junction bases unmatched: 2. The CDR3 runs to 14 residues. CDR1 and CDR2 (germline): GTSNPN, SVGIG (reference sequence).